The source of this T cell receptor beta chain is a study of beta chain features in type 1 diabetes. Whole-study results and caveats: Individuals with type 1 diabetes displayed fewer insertions and more deletions at VDJ junctions. In every one of the four CD4+ subsets, TCRB CDR3s were moderately but significantly shorter in Type 1 diabetes patients.

The sequenced template was cDNA made from the entire isolated RNA. The data were produced by immunoSEQ multiplex PCR, yet TCRdb's version contains in-frame clones alone and is incomplete. Among about 59,000 clones, about 55% were seen once, and the ten largest hold 2.2%. Details on this clone: Its target is not known.

Sorting produced populations that all topped 98% purity. V shed 3 bases, J shed 1 base, and the junction held 6 bases outside the gene matches. Germline loops: CDR1 MGHRA, CDR2 YSYEKL. The CDR3 spans 17 residues. The source is a woman in her late teens or twenties in good health. The sequenced sample consisted of Tregs from blood. The chain joins TRBV4-1 to TRBJ2-2; TRBD2 aligns across 9 bases. The CDR3 DNA follows: TGCGCCAGCAGCCATTCGGGACTAGCAGAGAACACCGGGGAGCTGTTTTTT. Protein: CASSHSGLAENTGELFF.